This T cell receptor (beta chain) comes out of a study of human T cells and chemical hapten exposure. Study-level information: Patch testing placed 0.01% DPC on the upper back, with readings at 6 days. Study results and limitations: In the PT1 data, expanded TCR counts showed a positive correlation with patch test score.

On this clonotype itself: What it binds is unknown.

The time point here: patch test 1, 2 weeks after DPC sensitization. Treatment meaning: therapeutic diphenylcyclopropenone sensitization with weekly scalp DPC. The V gene's germline CDR1 is MGHRA and CDR2 YSYEKL. V lost 4 bases, J lost 9 bases, and 10 bases lay in between. The CDR3 is 12 residues long. The library tagged each cDNA molecule with unique molecular identifiers. TCRdb re-analysed the RACE reads in MiXCR, keeping a single row per CDR3 protein. This sample has around 160,000 distinct CDR3 sequences, with around 13% found just once. This sequence joins TRBV4-1 and TRBJ1-3; D unclear. The clonotype was recovered from a woman between 25 and 40 years old with alopecia areata. Some clones in this sample may be carry-over from other donors' samples. This sample comprised whole blood, obtained in connection with sensitization to the hapten diphenylcyclopropenone (DPC). This CDR3 is CASSPEWSTIYF. CDR3 DNA: TGCGCCAGCAGCCCCGAGTGGTCCACCATATATTTT.